A single TCR beta chain is shown here with its context. The antigen remains undetermined. The PCR contained 60 Vbeta and 13 Jbeta primers. Original processing notes: The count from a later analysis was some 83 million unique TCR beta chains, approximately 9.9 million of them shared. Profiled with immunoSEQ multiplex PCR; TCRdb holds only in-frame clones, not every one. V and J calls plus clone size are reproduced from that table; the DNA served to infer D and trimming. The repertoire holds around 100,000 clones, roughly 80% seen once, with roughly 3.9% in the top ten. CDR1 GTSNPN and CDR2 SVGIG come from the germline V gene (reference sequence). Unmatched junction bases numbered 4, after V lost 5 bases and J lost 3 bases. This CDR3 region has 12 residues. The source of the sample is a study of cytomegalovirus exposure and HLA in healthy donors. For the study at large: As an earlier analysis found, 180 million or so T cells yielded 90 million to 140 million unique TCR beta sequences.

Study-wide points: In a later analysis, compared with equally common non-associated chains, HLA-associated beta chains were more expanded.

The rearrangement links TRBV30 to TRBJ2-7; 7 bases align to TRBD1. The sequenced material came from PBMCs. The TCR originated in a man aged 50 or older in good health and CMV-seropositive. CDR3 amino acids: CAWGDRFYEQYF. CDR3 coding DNA: TGTGCCTGGGGGGACAGATTCTACGAGCAGTACTTC.